This T cell receptor beta chain was found in a study of shared T cell receptors in the human thymus. Generated by immunoSEQ multiplex PCR, the TCRdb table keeps only in-frame clones and is missing some. The profile shows about 540,000 clones, around 82% of them singletons. V was shortened by 3 bases and J by 3 bases, with 6 bases between the two germline ends. The germline V gene encodes CDR1 DFQATT and CDR2 SNEGSKA (reference sequence). The CDR3 length is 11 residues. These sequences were also reported in another study, on human thymus T cells. That source notes: Those donating were healthy Finnish infants in corrective surgery for congenital heart defects. Resections removed during corrective heart surgery provided the thymus tissue used. There appeared to be biased usage of V and J genes in thymic and blood repertoires. What related research reported was that thymic repertoires overlapped highly among unrelated individuals.

Sequencing input: thymocytes. The receptor's source is a boy less than two years old with a congenital heart defect. The chain couples TRBV20-1 to TRBJ2-7; D ambiguous. This chain's CDR3 is CSASASYEQYF. For the CDR3, the DNA is TGCAGTGCTAGCGCCAGCTACGAGCAGTACTTC.